Listed here is a single TCR beta chain. Compared with germline, one end of the junction differs, possibly owing to a read error. The authors sequenced patients whose flow cytometry had shown CD8+CD57+ cell expansion. Genomic DNA, serving as template, underwent TCR beta VDJ and CDR3 profiling. TCRdb itself ran the reads through MiXCR, one entry per CDR3 protein. The sample includes under 200,000 distinct CDR3 sequences, around 50% seen only once; the top ten take less than 3%. This CDR3 contains 14 residues. CDR1 is LNHNV, CDR2 YYDKDF, per germline (reference sequence). These data belong to a study of CD8+CD57+ T cells in acquired aplastic anemia. Study-level information: Recorded DNA amounts for sorted CD4+ and CD8+ cells had an average of roughly 3.4 ug.

This sequence joins TRBV15 and TRBJ2-7; TRBD1 matches at 9 bases. This TCR came from a human donor with aplastic anemia. The source material was sorted CD4+, CD8+, or CD8+CD57+ T cells (not recorded which) from PBMCs. The CDR3 loop reads CATSGDRGTYEQYF. The CDR3 nucleotides read TGTGCCACCAGCGGAGACAGGGGGACCTACGAGCAGTACTTC.